The TCR beta chain under discussion was sequenced for a study of blood T cell repertoires in COVID-19 (TCRdb year 2020). Study-level background: Collaborator samples came from the United States, Italy and Spain and covered acute and convalescent phases of COVID-19. Where available, HLA class I and class II types were taken from metadata supplied by the sample provider and were not determined by assay-based typing. The samples were drawn from two sources: the first 160 participants of the ongoing ImmuneRACE study, and 1,000 to 1,500 subjects contributed by 6 global collaborators. The repertoires were released in a freely available public database intended as a resource for research on the immune response to SARS-CoV-2. Deeply sampled blood TCRbeta repertoires from subjects exposed to, actively infected with, or recovered from COVID-19 were included in the dataset. Sample metadata almost always included a de-identified subject ID, COVID-19 status, age in years and sex. The prospective study material was composed of cDNA or gDNA derived from T cells, B-cell-depleted T cells, or PBMCs. What the research found in general, with its limitations: The amount of clinical and demographic metadata varied by source and participant and was provided uncurated.

CDR1 is given as SGHRS and CDR2 as YFSETQ, both from the germline V gene. Deletion took 6 bases off V and 3 bases off J, with a span of 16 bases between the germline ends. The CDR3 spans 15 residues, from the cysteine through the phenylalanine. Kept here is only the CDR3 DNA, which spans 45 bases and is read in frame from base 1. Whole blood was collected in K2EDTA tubes by collaborating institutions according to the institutions' own protocols. For TCRbeta analysis, collaborators shipped samples as frozen whole blood, isolated PBMCs, or DNA extracted from either of those sample types. TCRbeta CDR3 regions were amplified from genomic DNA by means of the immunoSEQ Assay, a bias-controlled multiplex PCR. In the source study's methods: The number of nucleated cells in each sample was estimated from the amplification of reference gene primers within the assay. Sequence reads were collapsed and filtered to measure the absolute abundance of every unique TCRbeta CDR3 rearrangement. For each sample, productive Simpson clonality was calculated as the square root of Simpson's diversity index across productive rearrangements. TCRdb provides this immuneACCESS table in a form limited to in-frame rearrangements. Some clones are lacking; in checked studies, under half of them reflect an unresolved V gene, and why the rest are absent is not known. For V, J and clone size, that table is used; D and trimming come from the DNA. Counted in this sample were about 84,000 clones; 75% to 90% of them appeared once. Of the sample, more than 1% is held by the ten largest clones.

Comment on this clone: Its target antigen remains unknown. Within one base of it there is no much larger clone, and no base qualities were kept.

This sequence originates from an elderly man with active or convalescent COVID-19. Sequenced sample: peripheral blood. The rearranged segments are TRBV5-1 and TRBJ2-1, and possibly TRBD2, on 6 matching bases. CDR3 reads: CASNQGASVYNEQFF. The nucleotides are TGCGCCAGCAACCAAGGAGCTAGCGTCTACAATGAGCAGTTCTTC.